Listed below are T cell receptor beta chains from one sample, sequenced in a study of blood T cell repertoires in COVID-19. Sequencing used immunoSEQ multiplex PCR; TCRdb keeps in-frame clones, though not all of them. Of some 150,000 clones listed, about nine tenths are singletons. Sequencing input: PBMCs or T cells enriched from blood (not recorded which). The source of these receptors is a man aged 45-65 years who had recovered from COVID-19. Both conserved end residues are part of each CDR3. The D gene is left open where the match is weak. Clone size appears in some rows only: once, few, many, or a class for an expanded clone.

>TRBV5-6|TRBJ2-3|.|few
CASSLRASDSTDTQYF
TGTGCCAGCAGCTTAAGGGCTAGCGACAGCACAGATACGCAGTATTTT
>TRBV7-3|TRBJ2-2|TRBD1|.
CASSLMGQGASGELFF
TGTGCCAGCAGCTTAATGGGACAGGGGGCGTCCGGGGAGCTGTTTTTT
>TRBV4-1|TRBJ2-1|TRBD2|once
CASSQSSGSAYNEQFF
TGCGCCAGCAGCCAATCAAGCGGGAGCGCCTACAATGAGCAGTTCTTC
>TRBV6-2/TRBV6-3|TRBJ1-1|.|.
CASSPYLNTEAFF
TGTGCCAGCAGCCCCTACTTGAACACTGAAGCTTTCTTT
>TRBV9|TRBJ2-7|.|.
CASSVDRIPHARRNIHYEQYF
TGTGCCAGCAGCGTAGATCGGATTCCCCATGCGAGGAGAAATATCCACTACGAGCAGTACTTC
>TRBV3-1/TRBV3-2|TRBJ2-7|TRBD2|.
CASSQDRSGGPYEQYF
TGTGCCAGCAGCCAAGATCGGTCGGGAGGGCCCTACGAGCAGTACTTC
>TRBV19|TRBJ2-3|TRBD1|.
CASRPLTGSVDTQYF
TGTGCCAGTAGGCCGCTGACAGGGTCCGTAGATACGCAGTATTTT
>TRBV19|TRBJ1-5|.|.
CASSSLGAPQHF
TGTGCCAGTAGTTCCCTCGGTGCGCCCCAGCATTTT
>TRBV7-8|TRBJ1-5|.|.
CASSPYSNQPQHF
TGTGCCAGCAGCCCCTATAGCAATCAGCCCCAGCATTTT
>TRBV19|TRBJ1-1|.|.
CASSMGSRGRAFF
TGTGCCAGTAGTATGGGCTCCAGGGGCCGGGCTTTCTTT
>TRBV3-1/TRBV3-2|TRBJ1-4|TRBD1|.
CASSQSGTGGYEKLFF
TGTGCCAGCAGCCAATCCGGGACAGGGGGCTATGAAAAACTGTTTTTT
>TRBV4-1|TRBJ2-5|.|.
CASSQGTRREKETQYF
TGCGCCAGCAGCCAAGGTACGAGACGGGAGAAAGAGACCCAGTACTTC
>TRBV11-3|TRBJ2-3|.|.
CASSFRGITDTQYF
TGTGCCAGCAGCTTCCGGGGGATCACAGATACGCAGTATTTT
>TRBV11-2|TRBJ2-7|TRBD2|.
CASSLRGLAGDSYEQYF
TGTGCCAGCAGCTTAAGGGGGCTAGCGGGAGATTCCTACGAGCAGTACTTC
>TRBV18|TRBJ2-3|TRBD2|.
CASSPQRGSTDTQYF
TGTGCCAGCTCACCCCAGCGGGGGAGCACAGATACGCAGTATTTT
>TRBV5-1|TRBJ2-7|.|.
CASSSSTQWEQYF
TGCGCCAGCAGCTCGAGTACTCAATGGGAGCAGTACTTC
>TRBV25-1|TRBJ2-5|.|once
CASKKWADQETQYF
TGTGCCAGCAAAAAATGGGCAGACCAAGAGACCCAGTACTTC
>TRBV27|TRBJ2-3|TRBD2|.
CASTGGRAGTDTQYF
TGTGCCAGCACAGGCGGGAGGGCCGGCACAGATACGCAGTATTTT
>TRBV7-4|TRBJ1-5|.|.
CASSLCMTWTDPNQPQHF
TGTGCCAGCAGCTTGTGTATGACATGGACAGACCCTAATCAGCCCCAGCATTTT
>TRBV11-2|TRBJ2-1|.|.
CASSSASFRNEQFF
TGTGCCAGCAGCTCCGCCTCTTTCCGGAATGAGCAGTTCTTC
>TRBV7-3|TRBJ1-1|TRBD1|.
CASATGGFTEAFF
TGTGCCAGTGCGACAGGGGGCTTCACTGAAGCTTTCTTT
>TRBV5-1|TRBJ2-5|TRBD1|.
CASSPGQGIWETQYF
TGCGCCAGCAGCCCCGGACAGGGGATTTGGGAGACCCAGTACTTC
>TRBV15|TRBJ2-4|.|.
CATSSHSNRYWQQAKNIQYF
TGTGCCACCAGCAGCCACTCCAATAGATACTGGCAACAGGCCAAAAACATTCAGTACTTC
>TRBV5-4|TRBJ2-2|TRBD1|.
CASSLGSGGPGELFF
TGTGCCAGCAGCTTGGGATCAGGGGGCCCCGGGGAGCTGTTTTTT
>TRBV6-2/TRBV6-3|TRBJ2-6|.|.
CASSRQLLPGANVLTF
TGTGCCAGCAGCAGACAGCTTCTACCTGGGGCCAACGTCCTGACTTTC
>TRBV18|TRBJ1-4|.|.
CASSPPARGKGEKLFF
TGTGCCAGCTCACCACCGGCTAGGGGAAAGGGTGAAAAACTGTTTTTT
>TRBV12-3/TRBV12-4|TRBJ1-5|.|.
CASSLRGNQPQHF
TGTGCCAGCAGTTTACGGGGGAATCAGCCCCAGCATTTT
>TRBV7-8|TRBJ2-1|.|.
CASSLVRNNEQFF
TGTGCCAGCAGCTTAGTCCGTAACAATGAGCAGTTCTTC
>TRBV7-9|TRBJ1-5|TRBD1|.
CASSSGQAGNQPQHF
TGTGCCAGCAGCTCTGGACAGGCCGGCAATCAGCCCCAGCATTTT